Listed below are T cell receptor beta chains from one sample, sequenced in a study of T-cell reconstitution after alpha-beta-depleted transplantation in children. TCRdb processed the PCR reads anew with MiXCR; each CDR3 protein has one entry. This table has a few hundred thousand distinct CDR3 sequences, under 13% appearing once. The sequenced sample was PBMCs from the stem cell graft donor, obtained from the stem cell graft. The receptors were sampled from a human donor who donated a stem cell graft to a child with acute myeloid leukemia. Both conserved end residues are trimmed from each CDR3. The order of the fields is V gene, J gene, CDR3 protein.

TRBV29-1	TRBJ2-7	SVGSGGGSYEQY
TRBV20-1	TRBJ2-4	SASPFRQWDKNIQY
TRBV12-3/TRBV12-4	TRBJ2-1	ASSLSSGLNNEQF
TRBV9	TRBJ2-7	ASSPLGTFRDEQY
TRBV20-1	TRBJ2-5	SARDAFRGRGETQY
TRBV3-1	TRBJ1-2	ASSQDRHYGYT
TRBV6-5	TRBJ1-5	ASSYRPPGQYNQPQH
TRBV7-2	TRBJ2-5	ASSLAQGRETQY
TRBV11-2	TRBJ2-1	ASSLSLGGSGTYNEQF
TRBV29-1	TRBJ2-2	SVRQGANTGELF
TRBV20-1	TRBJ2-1	SAPRTSGSNEQF
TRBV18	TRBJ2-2	ASSPNTGELF
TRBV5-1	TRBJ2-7	ASSPGLGNYEQY
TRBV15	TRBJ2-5	ATSRQGAGWTQY
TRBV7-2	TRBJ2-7	ASSFTSGRAPWYEQY
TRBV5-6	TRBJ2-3	ASSLAPREDTQY
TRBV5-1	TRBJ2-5	ASRTERDGVWYQETQY
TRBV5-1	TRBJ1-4	ASSFGQSNEKLF
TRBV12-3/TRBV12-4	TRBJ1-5	ASSLGTEAQH
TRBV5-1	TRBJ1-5	ASSPDSNSNQPQH
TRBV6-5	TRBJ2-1	ASSHKPGLAGTPRWQF
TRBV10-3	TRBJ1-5	AISEASQPQH
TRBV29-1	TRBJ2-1	SVDRRGNEQF
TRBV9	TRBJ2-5	ASSAPGRLGETQY
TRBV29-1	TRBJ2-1	SGADTIGVSSYNEQF
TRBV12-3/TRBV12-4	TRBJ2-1	ASCFLTSGSPLSYNEQF
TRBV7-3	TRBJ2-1	ASSLIPTANEQF
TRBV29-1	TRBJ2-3	SVEVGSTTTDTQY
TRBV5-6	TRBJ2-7	ASSPGLAGVVAYEQY
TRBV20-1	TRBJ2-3	SARVTGWVQY
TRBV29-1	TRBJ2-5	SASGTGRKETQY
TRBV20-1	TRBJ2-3	SAPGPAGGTDTQY
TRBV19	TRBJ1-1	ASSIAVGGGASTEAF
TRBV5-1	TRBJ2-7	ASSLGTSGDEQY
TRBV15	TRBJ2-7	ATSRPGTANYEQY
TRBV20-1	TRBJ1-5	SARTGINQPQH
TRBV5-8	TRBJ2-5	ASSPEGFETQY
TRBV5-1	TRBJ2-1	ASSLEALSSYNEQF
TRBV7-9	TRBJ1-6	ASSLDGSTYNSPLH
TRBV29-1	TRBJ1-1	SVEMGAGAF
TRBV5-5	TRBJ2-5	ASSLEVGSGTQY
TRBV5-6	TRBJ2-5	ASSLERTQY
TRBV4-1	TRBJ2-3	ASSQADRFSTDTQY
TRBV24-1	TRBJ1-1	ATSAHGGNTEAF
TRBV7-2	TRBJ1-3	ASSRTGTANSGNTIY
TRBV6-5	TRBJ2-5	ASSYNLRETQY
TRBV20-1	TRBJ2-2	SARVNTGELF
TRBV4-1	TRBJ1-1	ASSQVGGDEAF
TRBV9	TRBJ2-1	ASSVVAGGMSVNEQF
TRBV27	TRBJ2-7	ASSPRGSYEQY
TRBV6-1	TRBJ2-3	ASSPDGRVSDTQY
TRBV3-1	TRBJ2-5	ASSPTSGGPQETQY
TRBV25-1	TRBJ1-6	ASDSGQPTDNSPLH
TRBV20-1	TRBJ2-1	SARDMGGRSYNEQF
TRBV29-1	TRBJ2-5	SVGWGTPQETQY